One sample yielded the 27 T cell receptor beta chains listed below, sequenced in a study of blood T cell repertoires in COVID-19. The data were produced by immunoSEQ multiplex PCR, yet TCRdb's version contains in-frame clones alone and is incomplete. The sample yields 100,000 to 150,000 clones, 70% to 85% seen once. Sequences were obtained from peripheral blood. The origin of the receptors is a human donor with acute or convalescent COVID-19. The donor label of this sample is uncertain.

The V gene is TRBV28, the J gene TRBJ2-4; no clear D gene. Germline V gene data show CDR1 as MDHEN and CDR2 as SYDVKM. The CDR3 loop spans 14 amino acids. V was pared by 5 bases and J by 4 bases, with 12 bases between. CDR3 DNA: TGTGCCAGCAGTCCCGGAACAGCTAAAAACATTCAGTACTTC. It specifies CASSPGTAKNIQYF. Based on the CDR3 plus reference TRBV28 and TRBJ2-4, the full variable domain is DVKVTQSSRYLVKRTGEKVFLECVQDMDHENMFWYRQDPGLGLRLIYFSYDVKMKEKGDIPEGYSVSREKKERFSLILESASTNQTSMYLCASSPGTAKNIQYFGAGTRLSVL.

V gene TRBV11-2 combines with J gene TRBJ2-2; 9 bases match TRBD1. Germline assignment: CDR1 SGHAT and CDR2 FQNNGV. CDR3 length equals 15 residues. V dropped 4 bases and J dropped 3; count of bases not matched to a gene: 3. CDR3 nucleotides: TGTGCCAGCAGCTCCGGGACAGGGTACACCGGGGAGCTGTTTTTT. This gives the protein CASSSGTGYTGELFF.

This clone was detected only once. The chain joins TRBV6-1 to TRBJ2-7; tentative D call: TRBD1 (7 bases). With 7 bases removed from V and 9 bases from J, the gap between germline ends came to 25 bases. This CDR3 is 15 amino acids long. Germline V CDR1 and CDR2: MNHNS, SASEGT. CDR3 amino acids: CASNDRGTVYERQYV. The DNA of the CDR3 is TGTGCCAGCAACGACCGGGGGACAGTATACGAGCGGCAGTACGTC.

V usage is TRBV2 and J usage is TRBJ2-1, with D possibly being TRBD2 (5 bases). V was clipped by 4 bases and J by 4 bases, with 8 bases between them. From germline, CDR1 is SNHLY and CDR2 FYNNEI. CDR3 size: 13 residues. The CDR3 DNA reads TGTGCCAGCAGTGGGCTAGCTTACAATGAGCAGTTCTTC. Amino acids: CASSGLAYNEQFF.

The chain joins TRBV3-1 (or the pseudogene TRBV3-2) to TRBJ1-3, with TRBD1 matching 8 bases. Germline CDR1 LGHDT, CDR2 YNNKEL (reference sequence). Trimming took 0 bases from V and 8 from J; bases not matched to a gene: 3. The CDR3 is 14 amino acids. The CDR3 here is CASSQDQGADTIYF. In DNA, the CDR3 is TGTGCCAGCAGCCAAGATCAGGGGGCGGACACCATATATTTT.

This clone occurred once. The chain recombines TRBV5-1 with TRBJ2-5; TRBD1 aligns across 7 bases. After removal of 8 bases from V and 5 bases from J, the junction contained 3 bases not matched to a gene. This CDR3 region has 11 residues. Germline CDR1 reads SGHRS; CDR2 reads YFSETQ. This CDR3 is CASRQGETQYF. The DNA of the CDR3 is TGCGCCAGTAGACAGGGCGAGACCCAGTACTTC.

This clone was seen repeatedly, ten times or more. The CDR3 loop is CASSDRTGREEKLFF. CDR3 nucleotide sequence: TGTGCCAGCAGCGACCGGACAGGGAGAGAAGAAAAACTGTTTTTT. V gene TRBV3-1 (or the pseudogene TRBV3-2) combines with J gene TRBJ1-4; 8 nucleotides align to TRBD1. This CDR3 has 15 amino acids. The V gene's germline CDR1 is LGHDT and CDR2 YNNKEL (reference sequence). The ends lost 5 bases at V and 8 bases at J; junction bases unmatched: 10.

The V gene is TRBV30, the J gene TRBJ1-6; D not certain. Germline V gene sequence: CDR1 GTSNPN, CDR2 SVGIG (reference sequence). The V and J ends lost 2 bases and 5 bases respectively, with 4 bases between them. The CDR3 contains 12 residues. The CDR3 DNA reads as TGTGCCTGGAGTTTAGATAATTCACCCCTCCACTTT. Its protein product is CAWSLDNSPLHF.

The chain uses TRBV2 and TRBJ2-2; 10 bases map to TRBD2. Germline loops: CDR1 SNHLY, CDR2 FYNNEI. With V trimmed by 5 bases and J by 1 base, 4 bases remained unmatched. This CDR3 is built from 16 residues. The CDR3 loop is CASSIAGGGNTGELFF. CDR3 nucleotide sequence: TGTGCCAGCAGTATAGCGGGGGGAGGGAACACCGGGGAGCTGTTTTTT.

V and J are TRBV6-1 and TRBJ2-5, with 7 bases identical to TRBD1. Germline V CDR1 and CDR2: MNHNS, SASEGT. The CDR3 is 14 amino acids. J was trimmed by 1 base and V by 5 bases; bases with no gene match: 4. The CDR3 DNA reads TGTGCCAGCAGTCTGGGACAGCTCCAAGAGACCCAGTACTTC. It codes for CASSLGQLQETQYF.

The sample holds a few counts of this clone. This specimen includes other DNA sequences encoding the same CDR3. This chain uses TRBV5-1 with TRBJ2-5; 11 positions agree with TRBD1. The CDR3 length is 15 residues. The V and J ends lost 0 bases and 4 bases, in that order; junction bases with no gene match: 2. In germline, CDR1 is SGHRS, CDR2 YFSETQ. The CDR3 region has the DNA TGCGCCAGCAGCTTGGCGGGGACAGGGGGAGAGACCCAGTACTTC. Protein: CASSLAGTGGETQYF.

The V and J genes are TRBV3-1 (or the pseudogene TRBV3-2) and TRBJ1-1, with D maybe TRBD1 (5 bases). The CDR3 has 17 amino acids. Per germline, CDR1 LGHDT and CDR2 YNNKEL (reference sequence). The V end was cut by 2 bases, the J end by 1 base, with 17 bases between. The CDR3 here is CASSQRVTSTGNTEAFF. The CDR3, as DNA: TGTGCCAGCAGCCAAAGAGTAACGTCCACAGGGAACACTGAAGCTTTCTTT.

This clone was found a few times. This rearrangement joins TRBV20-1 to TRBJ1-2; TRBD1 might be the D (6 bases). CDR1 DFQATT and CDR2 SNEGSKA come from the germline V gene (reference sequence). The CDR3 extends over 14 amino acids. The V gene lost 3 bases and the J gene lost 4 bases, with 15 bases spanning the gap. The DNA for the CDR3 is TGCAGTGCTAGTTGGGGGCCTCTCGGCTATGGCTACACCTTC. As protein: CSASWGPLGYGYTF.

The V gene is TRBV3-1 (or the pseudogene TRBV3-2), the J gene TRBJ1-2; no definite D call. In germline, CDR1 is LGHDT, CDR2 YNNKEL (reference sequence). This CDR3 has 11 amino acids. V dropped 11 bases and J dropped 8 bases, with 15 bases sitting between them. CDR3 bases: TGTGCCTGCGAAGGGAGAGGAGGCTACACCTTC. Translating it yields CACEGRGGYTF.

The J gene is TRBJ1-3, the V gene TRBV12-3 or TRBV12-4, with D unresolved. The CDR3 runs 13 residues. Trimming shortened V by 3 bases and J by 8 bases, and 11 bases separated the two germline ends. For the CDR3, the DNA is TGTGCCAGCAGTTTGAGGGCCGAGGACACCATATATTTT. It encodes CASSLRAEDTIYF.

This clone appeared once. A clone one base away is much larger, so this may be a read error. The chain is built from TRBV2 and TRBJ1-1; the D gene is possibly TRBD1 (6 bases). V was trimmed by 3 bases and J by 1 base, leaving 9 bases between them. Germline V gene lookup returns CDR1 SNHLY and CDR2 FYNNEI. The CDR3 has 14 amino acids. In nucleotides, the CDR3 is TGTGCCAGCAGTGAGGGCAGGGGGAACACTGAAGCTTTCTTT. This codes for CASSEGRGNTEAFF.

In its sample, this clone was seen a few times. This chain connects TRBV7-8 to TRBJ1-2, with TRBD1 as a possible D gene (5 bases). The length of the CDR3 is 15 residues. V lost 5 bases and J 3 bases, leaving 16 bases between the germline ends. Looked up from germline, CDR1 is SGHVS and CDR2 is FQNEAQ. CDR3 DNA: TGTGCCAGCAGCCCCTTAGACAGAAGAGACTATGGCTACACCTTC. It encodes CASSPLDRRDYGYTF.

This clone came up a few times. The chain combines TRBV7-6 with TRBJ2-1, with 9 bases identical to TRBD1. This CDR3 comprises 16 residues. J gave up 10 bases and V 1 base, and 11 bases lay outside the gene matches. The germline V gene encodes CDR1 SGHVS and CDR2 FNYEAQ. CDR3 sequence reads: CASSLGGPGQGVEQFF. In DNA form, the CDR3 reads TGTGCCAGCAGCTTAGGGGGCCCGGGACAGGGAGTAGAGCAGTTCTTC.

The chain has TRBV28 and TRBJ1-4; 7 bases agree with TRBD1. CDR3 length equals 15 residues. The V segment lost 2 bases and the J segment 8 bases; nucleotides outside the gene matches: 8. In germline, CDR1 is MDHEN, CDR2 SYDVKM. The CDR3 coding sequence is TGTGCCAGCAGTTTAGGAGGGGGCAGGAAAGAAAAACTGTTTTTT. Translating it yields CASSLGGGRKEKLFF.

The chain links TRBV13 to TRBJ2-7; D possibly corresponds to TRBD2 (6 bases). Between the trimmed V and J ends, which lost 5 bases and 6 bases, there was a span of 8 bases. The CDR3 sequence is 11 residues long. The germline gives CDR1 PRHDT, CDR2 FYEKMQ (reference sequence). The CDR3 bases are TGTGCCAGCAGCCGCGGGGTCGAGCAGTACTTC. Translated: CASSRGVEQYF.

This chain connects TRBV14 to TRBJ2-7; D perhaps matches TRBD2 (5 bases). Looked up from germline, CDR1 is SGHDN and CDR2 is FVKESK. This CDR3 is built from 14 residues. V was trimmed by 5 bases and J by 5 bases, leaving 16 bases between them. The CDR3 nucleotides read TGTGCCAGCAGCTCACCCGGGCGGGCCCACGAGCAGTACTTC. This translates into CASSSPGRAHEQYF.

There are a few counts of this clone. The J gene is TRBJ1-2, the V gene TRBV30, with D maybe TRBD1 (5 bases). Trimming shortened V by 3 bases and J by 5 bases, and 16 bases separated the two germline ends. This CDR3 region has 14 residues. Germline CDR1 reads GTSNPN; CDR2 reads SVGIG (reference sequence). CDR3 nucleotides: TGTGCCTGGAGCCCAGGGATCCTAGGGTATGGCTACACCTTC. Translating gives CAWSPGILGYGYTF.

V is TRBV9 and J is TRBJ2-2; 8 nucleotides match TRBD2. Germline lookup yields CDR1 SGDLS and CDR2 YYNGEE. Unmatched junction bases numbered 7, after V lost 0 bases and J lost 6 bases. The CDR3 has 16 residues. For the CDR3, the DNA is TGTGCCAGCAGCGTAGCGCCAGCGGGGGAGGCCGGGGAGCTGTTTTTT. This translates into CASSVAPAGEAGELFF.

The chain employs TRBV6-5 and TRBJ2-2; weak D call: TRBD1 (6 bases). V was clipped by 6 bases and J by 5 bases, with 10 bases between them. CDR1 and CDR2 (germline): MNHEY, SVGAGI. The CDR3 length is 13 residues. In DNA form, the CDR3 reads TGTGCCAGCAGACAGGGTTGGACCGGGGAGCTGTTTTTT. Amino acid sequence: CASRQGWTGELFF.

This clone was recorded a few times. The chain is built from TRBV21-1 and TRBJ2-7; TRBD1 is the table's D call, not checked against the DNA. TRBV21-1 is labeled a pseudogene. The CDR3 is 16 residues long. The CDR3 protein is CASSKVKPGGSYEQYV. In DNA form, the CDR3 reads TGTGCCAGCAGCAAAGTCAAGCCAGGGGGGTCCTACGAGCAGTACGTC.

The chain employs TRBV7-2 and TRBJ2-3; 10 bases are shared with TRBD1. With V trimmed by 4 bases and J by 9 bases, 22 bases remained unmatched. CDR1 is SGHTA, CDR2 FQGNSA, per germline. This CDR3 is 19 amino acids long. Here the CDR3 reads CASSSRTGGGRGGRWTQYF. The CDR3 DNA sequence: TGTGCCAGCAGCTCACGGACAGGGGGTGGACGGGGAGGGCGTTGGACGCAGTATTTT.

The chain uses TRBV6-5 and TRBJ1-4, with D possibly matching TRBD1 (6 bases). Per germline, CDR1 MNHEY and CDR2 SVGAGI. Trimming stripped 6 bases from V and 8 bases from J, with 16 bases between. CDR3 length: 14 amino acids. The CDR3 bases are TGTGCCAGCAGACCACAGGGTCGATGGGAAAAACTGTTTTTT. This translates into CASRPQGRWEKLFF.